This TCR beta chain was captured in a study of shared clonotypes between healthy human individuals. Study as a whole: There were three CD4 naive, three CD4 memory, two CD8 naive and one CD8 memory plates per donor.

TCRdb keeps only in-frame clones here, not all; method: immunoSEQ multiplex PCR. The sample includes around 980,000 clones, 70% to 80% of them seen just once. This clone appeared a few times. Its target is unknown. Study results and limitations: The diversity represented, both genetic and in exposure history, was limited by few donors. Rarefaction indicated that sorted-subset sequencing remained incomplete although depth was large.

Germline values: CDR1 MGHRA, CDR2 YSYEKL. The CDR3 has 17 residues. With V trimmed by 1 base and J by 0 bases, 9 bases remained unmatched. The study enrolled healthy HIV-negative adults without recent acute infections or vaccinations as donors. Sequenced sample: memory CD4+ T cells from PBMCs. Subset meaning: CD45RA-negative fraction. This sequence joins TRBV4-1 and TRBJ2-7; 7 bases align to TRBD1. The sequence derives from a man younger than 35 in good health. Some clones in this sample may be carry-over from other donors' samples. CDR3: CASSQGPTGMSSYEQYF. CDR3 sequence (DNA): TGCGCCAGCAGCCAAGGACCGACAGGGATGAGCTCCTACGAGCAGTACTTC.